The clone carrying this T cell receptor (beta chain) was observed a few times. TCRdb keeps only in-frame clones here, not all; method: immunoSEQ multiplex PCR. This sample has fewer than 15,000 clones; approximately 40% occur once, and the top ten carry around 2.5%. These data are taken from a study of graft-versus-host responses after intestinal transplantation. As for the study in general: Recipients across the board were started on anti-thymocyte globulin induction, then kept on tacrolimus and steroids for approximately three years.

General study results and limits: GvH clones appeared in recipient marrow, some first in ileum or blood. Among circulating GvH clones, peak levels were associated with early post-transplant declines in HvG clones.

The germline V and J ends were trimmed by 6 bases and 0 bases, with 15 bases remaining between them. The CDR3 spans 15 residues. Germline CDR1 and CDR2: MNHEY and SMNVEV (reference sequence). The authors combined about 200,000 CFSE-labeled responder cells with about 200,000 irradiated, violet-dye-labeled stimulator cells in plates. Sorting of proliferating CFSE-low CD3+CD4+ and CD3+CD8+ responders took place after the reaction. Sequences were derived from alloreactive CD8+ T cells from a mixed lymphocyte reaction culture, sampled before intestinal transplant. Subset reported: CFSE-low proliferating T cells sorted from roughly 6-day pre-transplant mixed lymphocyte reaction (GvH or HvG direction). The rearrangement joins TRBV27 to TRBJ2-7; a possible D gene is TRBD2 (5 bases). This TCR derives from a human patient who received an intestinal transplant. Here the CDR3 reads CASRYFDGISYEQYF. The CDR3 DNA is TGTGCCAGCAGATACTTTGACGGGATCTCCTACGAGCAGTACTTC.